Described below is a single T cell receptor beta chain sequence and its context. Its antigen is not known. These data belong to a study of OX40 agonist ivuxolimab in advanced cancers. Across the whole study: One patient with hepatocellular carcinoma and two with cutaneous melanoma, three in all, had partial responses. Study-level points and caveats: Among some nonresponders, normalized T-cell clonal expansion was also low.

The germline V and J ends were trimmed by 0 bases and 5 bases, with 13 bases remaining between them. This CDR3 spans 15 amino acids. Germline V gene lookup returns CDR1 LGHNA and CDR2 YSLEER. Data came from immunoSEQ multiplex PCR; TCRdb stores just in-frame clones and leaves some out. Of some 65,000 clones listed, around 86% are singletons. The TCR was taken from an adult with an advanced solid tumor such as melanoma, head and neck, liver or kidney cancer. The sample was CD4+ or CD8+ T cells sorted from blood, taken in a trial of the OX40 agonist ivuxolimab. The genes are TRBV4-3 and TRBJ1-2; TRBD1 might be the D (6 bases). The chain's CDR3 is CASSQDSGEGYGYTF. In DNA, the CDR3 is TGCGCCAGCAGCCAAGATTCAGGGGAAGGGTATGGCTACACCTTC.